One T cell receptor beta chain is described in this entry. Antigen specificity is unknown. The record originates from a study of brain T cells in children with intractable seizures. General observations from the study: Clones missing pre-surgery may reflect undersampling of that blood sample.

Germline loops: CDR1 KGHDR, CDR2 SFDVKD. V was clipped by 2 bases and J by 5 bases; unmatched bases: 3. This CDR3 contains 14 residues. Before surgery, patients took at least one anti-epileptic drug. TCRdb's copy holds only in-frame clones and misses some; the assay was immunoSEQ multiplex PCR. The sample includes around 80,000 clones, roughly 89% of them seen just once. This chain joins TRBV24-1 and TRBJ2-7; 9 nucleotides line up with TRBD1. The sequence was obtained from a girl aged 2 to 10 with Rasmussen encephalitis and intractable seizures. This specimen consisted of peripheral blood, obtained at surgery. In nucleotides, the CDR3 is TGTGCCACCAGTGATTCCGGGACAGGGAACGAGCAGTACTTC. The encoded protein is CATSDSGTGNEQYF.